The sequence of this TCR beta chain was determined in a study of shared clonotypes between healthy human individuals. Study-wide background: Donors, aged 18 to 49, were a couple of women and three men. Study conclusions and caveats: Sampling was confined to blood; repertoires within tissues likely differ.

Sequencing was performed on unsorted PBMC DNA using ten immunoSEQ deep assay plates. The table came from immunoSEQ multiplex PCR; TCRdb's copy has only in-frame clones and leaves some out. Among some 510,000 clones, roughly 78% were seen once, and the ten largest hold over 10%. In regard to this clone: What it binds is unknown.

The V end lost 4 bases, the J end lost 4 bases, and 10 bases lay between the germline ends. The CDR3 has 12 residues. Germline assignment: CDR1 SQVTM and CDR2 ANQGSEA. This clonotype was sampled from a middle-aged woman in good health. Some clones in this sample may be carry-over from other donors' samples. The chain combines TRBV29-1 with TRBJ1-2, with no clear D. The source material was PBMCs. The CDR3 loop is CSVASGRYGYTF. CDR3 nucleotides: TGCAGCGTTGCCAGCGGCCGCTATGGCTACACCTTC.